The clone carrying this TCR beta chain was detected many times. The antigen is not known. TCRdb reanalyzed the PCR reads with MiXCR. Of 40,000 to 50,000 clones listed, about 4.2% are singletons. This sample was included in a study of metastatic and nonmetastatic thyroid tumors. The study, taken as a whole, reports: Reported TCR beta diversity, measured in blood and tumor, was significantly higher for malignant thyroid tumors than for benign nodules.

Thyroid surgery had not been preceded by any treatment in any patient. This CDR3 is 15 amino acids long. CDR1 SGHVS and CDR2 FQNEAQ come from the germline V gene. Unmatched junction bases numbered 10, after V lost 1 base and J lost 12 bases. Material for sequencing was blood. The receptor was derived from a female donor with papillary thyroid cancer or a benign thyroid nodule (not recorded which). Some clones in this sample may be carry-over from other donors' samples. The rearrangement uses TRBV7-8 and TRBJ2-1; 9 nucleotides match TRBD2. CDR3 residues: CASSLGSSGAHGQFF. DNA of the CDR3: TGTGCCAGCAGCTTAGGCTCTAGCGGGGCTCATGGGCAGTTCTTC.